This T cell receptor beta chain was sequenced for a study of cytomegalovirus exposure and HLA in healthy donors. Findings and caveats of the study: Some TCR beta chains (roughly 150 of them) were listed as cytomegalovirus-associated. In vitro testing confirmed a few CMV-associated chains as specific for CMV antigens.

With respect to this clone: As yet, its antigen is unknown.

Germline V gene lookup returns CDR1 SGDLS and CDR2 YYNGEE. The V end was cut by 1 base, the J end by 0 bases, with 8 bases between. The CDR3 extends over 15 amino acids. Repertoires were generated with immunoSEQ multiplex PCR, while TCRdb's copy carries only in-frame clones and drops some. The sample contains some 100,000 clones, more than 75% of which appear only once. The receptor comes from a man aged 18 to 35 in good health and CMV-seronegative. The specimen was PBMCs. The chain uses TRBV9 and TRBJ2-1, with unresolved D. This chain's CDR3 is CASSVQSNSYNEQFF. DNA for the CDR3: TGTGCCAGCAGCGTACAGTCCAACTCCTACAATGAGCAGTTCTTC. The variable domain in full, completed from reference TRBV9 and TRBJ2-1, reads DSGVTQTPKHLITATGQRVTLRCSPRSGDLSVYWYQQSLDQGLQFLIQYYNGEERAKGNILERFSAQQFPDLHSELNLSSLELGDSALYFCASSVQSNSYNEQFFGPGTRLTVL.